One and the same sample provided the 14 T cell receptor beta chains below, sequenced in a study of Tregs in tolerant kidney transplant recipients. Assay used: immunoSEQ multiplex PCR; TCRdb lists only in-frame clones, some missing. The sample gives 68,000 or so clones, about four fifths of which show up once; roughly 4.9% is in the top ten. Sequencing used CD4+ T cells from blood. The source is a human donor in good health.

The V gene is TRBV11-3, the J gene TRBJ2-5; TRBD2 agrees at 13 bases. V shed 3 bases, J shed 5 bases, and the junction held 3 bases outside the gene matches. Germline V lookup: CDR1 SGHNT, CDR2 YENEEA. The CDR3 consists of 15 residues. CDR3 protein: CASSFGTSGIETQYF. In nucleotides, the CDR3 is TGTGCCAGCAGCTTTGGGACTAGCGGGATTGAGACCCAGTACTTC.

This clone was found once. V is TRBV5-4 and J is TRBJ1-2; D is uncertain. Germline CDR1 SGHNT, CDR2 YYREEE (reference sequence). The CDR3 has 15 amino acids. Trimming pared 4 bases from V and 1 base from J, leaving 14 bases between. The CDR3 spells CASSSRVADNYGYTF. The CDR3 DNA reads TGTGCCAGCAGCAGCCGGGTGGCGGATAACTATGGCTACACCTTC.

The chain couples TRBV6-5 to TRBJ2-7; D gene unclear. The V end was cut by 2 bases, the J end by 7 bases, with 6 bases between. The CDR3 covers 11 residues. Per the germline V gene, CDR1 is MNHEY and CDR2 is SVGAGI. The CDR3 here is CASSYPNEQYF. The CDR3 nucleotides are TGTGCCAGCAGTTACCCCAATGAGCAGTACTTC.

V is TRBV5-1 and J is TRBJ2-3; D is tentatively TRBD1 or TRBD2 (5 bases each). V was pared by 0 bases and J by 0 bases, with 8 bases between. The CDR3 contains 15 residues. Per germline, CDR1 SGHRS and CDR2 YFSETQ. CDR3 in DNA: TGCGCCAGCAGCTTGGGGGGCGGGAGCACAGATACGCAGTATTTT. Translation: CASSLGGGSTDTQYF.

The chain employs TRBV13 and TRBJ2-3; 11 bases match TRBD2. Trimming took 7 bases from V and 5 from J; bases not matched to a gene: 8. Germline V gene sequence: CDR1 PRHDT, CDR2 FYEKMQ (reference sequence). The CDR3 totals 15 residues. The CDR3 sequence is CASTHSGGAIDTQYF. CDR3 nucleotides: TGTGCCAGCACCCATAGCGGGGGGGCAATAGATACGCAGTATTTT.

This chain uses TRBV5-1 with TRBJ2-5, with unresolved D. Trimming shortened V by 6 bases and J by 5 bases, and 11 bases separated the two germline ends. Germline CDR1 and CDR2: SGHRS and YFSETQ. The length of the CDR3 is 12 residues. The CDR3 nucleotides are TGCGCCAGCACCGACGACTTGGAGACCCAGTACTTC. Translating it yields CASTDDLETQYF.

Remarks on this clone: The junction shows a germline mismatch at one end, possibly a read error. The chain uses TRBV5-1 and TRBJ1-2; TRBD1 might be the D (5 bases). CDR3 size: 13 residues. Germline V gene sequence: CDR1 SGHRS, CDR2 YFSETQ. The DNA of the CDR3 is TGCGCCAGCAGCGTTACAGGATATTATGACTACACCTTC. Translation gives CASSVTGYYDYTF.

CDR3: CASPPQGLAGVQEGFTQYF. The CDR3 region has the DNA TGTGCCAGCCCCCCCCAAGGACTAGCGGGGGTTCAGGAAGGTTTTACGCAGTATTTT. V and J are TRBV7-2 and TRBJ2-3; 13 nucleotides align to TRBD2. The CDR3 spans 19 residues. The trim removed 8 bases at V and 8 bases at J, leaving 22 bases unmatched. Germline V gives CDR1 SGHTA, CDR2 FQGNSA.

The chain has TRBV18 and TRBJ1-5, with 12 nucleotides matching TRBD1. This CDR3 has 14 amino acids. Germline V gene data show CDR1 as KGHSH and CDR2 as LQKENI. The V segment lost 4 bases and the J segment 6 bases; nucleotides outside the gene matches: 1. The CDR3, as DNA: TGTGCCAGCTCACGGGACAGGGGGCCTCAGCCCCAGCATTTT. Amino acid sequence: CASSRDRGPQPQHF.

The chain links TRBV9 to TRBJ2-5, with 10 bases that match TRBD2. J was trimmed by 4 bases and V by 3 bases; bases with no gene match: 3. Germline V gene data show CDR1 as SGDLS and CDR2 as YYNGEE. The CDR3 contains 14 residues. The DNA for the CDR3 is TGTGCCAGCAGCGAGGGACTAGCGAGAGAGACCCAGTACTTC. This translates into CASSEGLARETQYF.

V gene TRBV5-4 combines with J gene TRBJ1-3; no firm D call. Deletions cut 0 bases from V and 0 bases from J, with 10 bases between. The CDR3 spans 16 residues. Germline lookup yields CDR1 SGHNT and CDR2 YYREEE (reference sequence). DNA of the CDR3: TGTGCCAGCAGCTTGGCGGGTTCCATCTCTGGAAACACCATATATTTT. This sequence encodes CASSLAGSISGNTIYF.

This rearrangement joins TRBV11-2 to TRBJ1-1, with D perhaps matching TRBD1 (6 bases). The CDR3 length is 14 residues. Trimming removed 4 bases from V and 5 bases from J, with 14 bases in between. From germline, CDR1 is SGHAT and CDR2 FQNNGV. The CDR3 here is CASSSLRGWTEAFF. CDR3 DNA: TGTGCCAGCAGCTCGCTCAGGGGATGGACTGAAGCTTTCTTT.

The chain couples TRBV29-1 to TRBJ2-5, with a possible D match to TRBD1 (5 bases). The germline gives CDR1 SQVTM, CDR2 ANQGSEA. This CDR3 contains 11 residues. Trimming pared 2 bases from V and 9 bases from J, leaving 10 bases between. CDR3 sequence (DNA): TGCAGCGTTGAAAGGGGCGAGGCCCAGTACTTC. Protein: CSVERGEAQYF.

This chain links TRBV10-3 with TRBJ2-1, with D perhaps matching TRBD1 or TRBD2 (5 bases each). CDR1 is ENHRY and CDR2 is SYGVKD in the germline V gene. V was trimmed by 9 bases and J by 5 bases, leaving 14 bases between them. CDR3 size: 13 residues. CDR3 in amino acids: CAIAWGSDNEQFF. The CDR3 bases are TGTGCCATTGCCTGGGGGAGCGACAATGAGCAGTTCTTC.